A single sample is the source of the 20 T cell receptor beta chains below, sequenced in a study of graft-versus-host responses after intestinal transplantation. Their antigen targets remain unknown. Generated by immunoSEQ multiplex PCR, the TCRdb table keeps only in-frame clones and is missing some. The sample lists 90,000 to 150,000 clones, around 93% occurring once. Specimen: unstimulated CD4+ T cells sorted from spleen or lymph node cells, collected before intestinal transplant. All receptors derive from a human donor who received an intestinal transplant.

This rearrangement joins TRBV10-1 to TRBJ1-2; D is unclear. Germline CDR1 WNHNN, CDR2 SYGVQD (reference sequence). V was trimmed by 0 bases and J by 7 bases, leaving 15 bases between them. The CDR3 spans 15 residues. As DNA, the CDR3 is TGCGCCAGCAGTGAGTCACCGGGCCCTAGATCTGGCTACACCTTC. Translation: CASSESPGPRSGYTF.

This clone came up a few times. The rearrangement joins TRBV5-6 to TRBJ2-1; the D is unclear. Germline V gives CDR1 SGHDT, CDR2 YYEEEE. V lost 2 bases and J lost 8, with 14 bases in between. The CDR3 has 14 residues. CDR3 amino acids: CASSFISMFHEQFF. The CDR3 coding sequence is TGTGCCAGCAGCTTTATATCGATGTTCCATGAGCAGTTCTTC.

This CDR3 reads CASRGQGAEQYF. Here the CDR3 DNA reads TGTGCCAGTAGGGGACAGGGGGCCGAGCAGTACTTC. The chain employs TRBV19 and TRBJ2-7; 12 nucleotides align to TRBD1. V shed 6 bases and J 6 bases; nucleotides not matched to a gene: 0. CDR3 length: 12 residues. Germline V CDR1 and CDR2: LNHDA, SQIVND (reference sequence).

J is TRBJ2-7 and V is TRBV5-1; D is perhaps TRBD1 or TRBD2 (6 bases each). The CDR3 is 13 residues long. The germline CDR1 and CDR2 sequences are SGHRS and YFSETQ. The V end lost 4 bases, the J end lost 5 bases, and 13 bases lay between the germline ends. The chain's CDR3 is CASSPYGGHEQYF. DNA of the CDR3: TGCGCCAGCAGCCCCTACGGGGGCCACGAGCAGTACTTC. Variable domain in full (rest from reference TRBV5-1 and TRBJ2-7): KAGVTQTPRYLIKTRGQQVTLSCSPISGHRSVSWYQQTPGQGLQFLFEYFSETQRNKGNFPGRFSGRQFSNSRSEMNVSTLELGDSALYLCASSPYGGHEQYFGPGTRLTVT.

The chain carries TRBV18 and TRBJ2-1; D possibly matches TRBD1 or TRBD2 (5 bases each). Per the germline V gene, CDR1 is KGHSH and CDR2 is LQKENI. The CDR3 has 17 amino acids. Trimming removed 3 bases at V and 6 bases at J, with 21 bases between. In nucleotides, the CDR3 is TGTGCCAGCTCACCCCGCCCGGGGCGGGTTGGGGGCAATGAGCAGTTCTTC. It yields the protein CASSPRPGRVGGNEQFF.

The rearrangement uses TRBV15 and TRBJ2-5, with D hard to call. The CDR3 extends over 16 amino acids. The ends were cut back, 0 bases at V and 3 bases at J, with 14 bases in the middle. The germline CDR1 and CDR2 sequences are LNHNV and YYDKDF (reference sequence). The CDR3 protein is CATSRDLAPWEETQYF. In DNA form, the CDR3 reads TGTGCCACCAGCAGAGATTTGGCCCCCTGGGAAGAGACCCAGTACTTC.

The chain combines TRBV5-1 with TRBJ2-2, with TRBD1 identical over 7 bases. The CDR3 has 13 amino acids. After removal of 4 bases from V and 7 bases from J, the junction contained 4 bases not matched to a gene. Germline-derived CDR1 and CDR2 are SGHRS and YFSETQ. The CDR3 loop is CASSPQGIGELFF. In nucleotides, the CDR3 is TGCGCCAGCAGCCCACAGGGGATCGGGGAGCTGTTTTTT.

This clone was picked up one time. V and J are TRBV28 and TRBJ1-3; weak D call: TRBD1 (6 bases). Trimming left V 10 bases short and J 2 bases short, with 18 bases between. The CDR3 is 15 amino acids. CDR1 is MDHEN and CDR2 is SYDVKM in the germline V gene. CDR3 sequence (DNA): TGTGCCACCAATGGGGGCTACAGGGCTGGAAACACCATATATTTT. It codes for CATNGGYRAGNTIYF.

The chain carries TRBV7-3 and TRBJ2-2; no firm D call. The V gene lost 2 bases and the J gene lost 8 bases, with 3 bases spanning the gap. The CDR3 sequence is 11 residues long. Looked up from germline, CDR1 is SGHTA and CDR2 is FQGTGA. The CDR3, as DNA: TGTGCCAGCAGCTTAGCTGGGGAGCTGTTTTTT. Protein sequence: CASSLAGELFF.

The chain links TRBV6-5 to TRBJ1-5; tentative D call: TRBD1 (6 bases). V gave up 0 bases and J gave up 5 bases, with 11 bases separating them. Germline CDR1 and CDR2: MNHEY and SVGAGI. The CDR3 has 15 amino acids. The CDR3 loop is CASSYSISGDQPQHF. The CDR3 DNA reads as TGTGCCAGCAGTTACTCGATTTCAGGGGATCAGCCCCAGCATTTT.

The chain carries TRBV9 and TRBJ2-4; no definite D call. The CDR3 is 13 amino acids. Germline V gene data show CDR1 as SGDLS and CDR2 as YYNGEE. Trimming took 2 bases from V and 5 from J, leaving 8 bases between them. CDR3 in DNA: TGTGCCAGCAGCGTCGGACGGCAAAACATTCAGTACTTC. As protein: CASSVGRQNIQYF.

The chain employs TRBV21-1 and TRBJ1-2; the D call of TRBD1 is as the table states it, not checked on the DNA. TRBV21-1 is flagged as a pseudogene. CDR3 length: 18 residues. The CDR3 loop reads CASRTKDLRDRGPSGYTF. In DNA form, the CDR3 reads TGTGCCAGCAGAACAAAAGATCTCCGGGACAGGGGGCCGAGTGGCTACACCTTC.

The chain couples TRBV9 to TRBJ1-3; D possibly corresponds to TRBD1 (5 bases). Germline V lookup: CDR1 SGDLS, CDR2 YYNGEE. The ends were cut back, 5 bases at V and 4 bases at J, with 10 bases in the middle. This CDR3 comprises 13 residues. DNA of the CDR3: TGTGCCAGCAGACGGCAGGGCGGAAACACCATATATTTT. Translated: CASRRQGGNTIYF.

The chain links TRBV10-3 to TRBJ1-3; no firm D call. Trimming removed 2 bases at V and 0 bases at J, with 11 bases between. CDR1 ENHRY and CDR2 SYGVKD come from the germline V gene. The CDR3 is made up of 16 amino acids. The CDR3 reads CAISERGTFSGNTIYF. The DNA for the CDR3 is TGTGCCATCAGTGAGAGAGGAACCTTCTCTGGAAACACCATATATTTT.

V gene TRBV6-1 combines with J gene TRBJ1-4; 9 bases align to TRBD1. The germline CDR1 and CDR2 sequences are MNHNS and SASEGT. This CDR3 has 14 amino acids. J gave up 9 bases and V 6 bases, and 8 bases lay outside the gene matches. The CDR3 loop reads CASRRMGTGKKLFF. In DNA, the CDR3 is TGTGCCAGCAGGAGGATGGGGACAGGGAAAAAACTGTTTTTT.

The V and J genes are TRBV28 and TRBJ2-7; D might be TRBD2 (5 bases). Between the trimmed V and J ends, which lost 6 bases and 6 bases, there was a span of 9 bases. CDR1 MDHEN and CDR2 SYDVKM come from the germline V gene. The CDR3 has 11 amino acids. CDR3 in DNA: TGTGCCAGCAGCTCCGCGGGCGAGCAGTACTTC. This gives the protein CASSSAGEQYF.

The rearrangement uses TRBV18 and TRBJ2-7; 9 bases align to TRBD1. CDR1 is KGHSH, CDR2 LQKENI, per germline. The J segment lost 6 bases and the V segment lost 3 bases, leaving 9 bases of the junction unmatched. CDR3 length equals 15 residues. The CDR3 DNA follows: TGTGCCAGCTCACCCTGGACAGGGGAGAGGGGCGAGCAGTACTTC. It yields the protein CASSPWTGERGEQYF.

This clone was picked up one time. The chain has TRBV28 and TRBJ2-3; D possibly corresponds to TRBD2 (6 bases). CDR1 is MDHEN and CDR2 is SYDVKM in the germline V gene. V was trimmed by 7 bases and J by 4 bases, leaving 18 bases between them. CDR3 length: 15 amino acids. The CDR3 bases are TGTGCCAGCATTCCGCAGGTAGCGGTGCCAGATACGCAGTATTTT. Its protein product is CASIPQVAVPDTQYF. Complete variable domain (other parts from reference TRBV28 and TRBJ2-3): DVKVTQSSRYLVKRTGEKVFLECVQDMDHENMFWYRQDPGLGLRLIYFSYDVKMKEKGDIPEGYSVSREKKERFSLILESASTNQTSMYLCASIPQVAVPDTQYFGPGTRLTVL.

The gene calls are TRBV18 and TRBJ2-5; D assignment may be TRBD1 or TRBD2 (5 bases each). The J call may be mistaken, given a closer DNA end match to TRBJ2-7. The CDR3 runs to 15 residues. Germline lookup yields CDR1 KGHSH and CDR2 LQKENI. DNA for the CDR3: TGTGCCAGCTCACCGGCGAGGGGCGGCTCCTACGAGCAGTACTTC. Its protein product is CASSPARGGSYEQYF.

V is TRBV10-3 and J is TRBJ1-2; tentative D call: TRBD1 (5 bases). The ends were cut back, 2 bases at V and 8 bases at J, with 15 bases in the middle. This CDR3 has 14 amino acids. CDR1 is ENHRY, CDR2 SYGVKD, per germline. This CDR3 is CAISESWTKEGYTF. As DNA, the CDR3 is TGTGCCATCAGTGAGAGCTGGACAAAGGAGGGCTACACCTTC.